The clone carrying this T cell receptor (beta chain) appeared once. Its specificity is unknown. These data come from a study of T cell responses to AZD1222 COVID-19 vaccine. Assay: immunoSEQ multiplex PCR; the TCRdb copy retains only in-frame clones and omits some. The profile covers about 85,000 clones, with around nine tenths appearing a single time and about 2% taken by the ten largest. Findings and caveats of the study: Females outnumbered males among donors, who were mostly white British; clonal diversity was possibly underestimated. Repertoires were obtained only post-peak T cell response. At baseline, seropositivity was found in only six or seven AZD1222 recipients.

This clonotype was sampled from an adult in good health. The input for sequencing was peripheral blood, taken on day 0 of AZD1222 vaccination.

The CDR3 here is CASSSPRDSSSYNEQFF. In DNA, the CDR3 is TGTGCCAGTAGTTCACCCCGGGACAGCAGCTCCTACAATGAGCAGTTCTTC. The chain recombines TRBV19 with TRBJ2-1, with 7 bases lining up with TRBD1. Unmatched junction bases numbered 10, after V lost 5 bases and J lost 0 bases. Germline CDR1 and CDR2: LNHDA and SQIVND (reference sequence). The length of the CDR3 is 17 residues.